This T cell receptor (beta chain) originates from a study of T cells in Graves' hyperthyroidism and ophthalmopathy. Turning to this clonotype: Antigen: not known. A junction boundary mismatches the germline segment, possibly from a read error.

Template material for amplifying TCR beta CDR3 regions consisted of RNA transcripts. RT-PCR in the first round (using the HTBI primer set) targeted the TCR CDR3. TCRdb redid the calling of the multiplex PCR reads with MiXCR, one entry per CDR3 protein. The sample lists roughly 500,000 distinct CDR3 sequences, 46% seen once, with roughly 45% in the top ten. Study-level findings and limits: Most thyroid clonotypes expanded above 0.001 were also detected in blood. For ophthalmopathy, model prediction preceded onset by a median around 7 months.

Criteria for exclusion of patients were uncontrolled infection, other autoimmune disease, pregnancy or lactation. Based on clinical symptoms, serum thyroxine and TRAb, thyroid ultrasound and orbital computed tomography, diagnoses were reached. This CDR3 is 10 amino acids long. CDR1 and CDR2 from the germline V gene are SGHDN and FVKESK. The chain recombines TRBV14 with TRBJ2-7; either TRBD1 or TRBD2 may supply D (5 bases each). The TCR sequence derives from an adult woman with Graves' disease, either hyperthyroidism or ophthalmopathy (not recorded which). The sample taken for sequencing was peripheral blood or thyroid tissue (not recorded which). CDR3 amino acids: CASRDHEQYF. The CDR3 DNA reads as TGTGCTAGCAGGGACCACGAGCAGTACTTC.